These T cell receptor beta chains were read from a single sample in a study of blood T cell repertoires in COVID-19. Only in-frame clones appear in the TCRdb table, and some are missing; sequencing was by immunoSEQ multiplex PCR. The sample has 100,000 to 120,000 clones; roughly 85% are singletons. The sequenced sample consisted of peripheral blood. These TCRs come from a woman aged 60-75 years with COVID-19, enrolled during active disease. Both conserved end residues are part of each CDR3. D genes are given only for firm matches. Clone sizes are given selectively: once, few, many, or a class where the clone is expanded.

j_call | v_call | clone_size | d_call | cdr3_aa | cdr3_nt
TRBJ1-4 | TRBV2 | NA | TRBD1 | CASSARTGKPTNEKLFF | TGTGCCAGCAGTGCCCGGACAGGGAAGCCAACTAATGAAAAACTGTTTTTT
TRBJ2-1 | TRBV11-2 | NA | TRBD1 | CASSTLGGGNEQFF | TGTGCCAGCAGCACCTTAGGGGGCGGCAATGAGCAGTTCTTC
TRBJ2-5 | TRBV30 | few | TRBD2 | CAWSGTSGGKGKETQYF | TGTGCCTGGAGTGGGACTAGCGGGGGGAAGGGAAAAGAGACCCAGTACTTC
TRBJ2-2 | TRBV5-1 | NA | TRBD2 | CASSFSSGGANTGELFF | TGCGCCAGCAGCTTTTCTAGCGGGGGCGCGAACACCGGGGAGCTGTTTTTT
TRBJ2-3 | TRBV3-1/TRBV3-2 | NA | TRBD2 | CASSQDISGTDTQYF | TGTGCCAGCAGCCAAGATATTAGCGGGACAGATACGCAGTATTTT
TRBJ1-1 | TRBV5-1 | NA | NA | CASSLASRGQAAEAFF | TGCGCCAGCAGCTTGGCGTCCAGGGGTCAGGCCGCTGAAGCTTTCTTT
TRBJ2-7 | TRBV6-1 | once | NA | CASSEVGAGYEQYF | TGTGCCAGCAGTGAAGTGGGGGCCGGCTACGAGCAGTACTTC
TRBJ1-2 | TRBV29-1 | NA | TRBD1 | CSVGQDRANYGYTF | TGCAGCGTTGGACAGGACAGGGCTAACTATGGCTACACCTTC
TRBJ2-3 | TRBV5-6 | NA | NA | CASSYAGRGSTDTQYF | TGTGCCAGCAGCTACGCCGGCAGGGGAAGCACAGATACGCAGTATTTT
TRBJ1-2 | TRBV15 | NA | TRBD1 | CATSGLATGGSGYTF | TGTGCCACCAGCGGCCTCGCGACAGGGGGATCTGGCTACACCTTC
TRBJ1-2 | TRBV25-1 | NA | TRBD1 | CASRPRTGSPNYGYTF | TGTGCCAGCAGACCTAGGACAGGATCGCCTAACTATGGCTACACCTTC
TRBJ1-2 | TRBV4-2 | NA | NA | CASSQRIDSPNYGYTF | TGTGCCAGCAGCCAACGTATTGACAGTCCTAACTATGGCTACACCTTC
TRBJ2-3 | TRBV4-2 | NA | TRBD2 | CASSPQGLAGGQDTQYF | TGTGCCAGCAGCCCCCAGGGACTAGCGGGGGGGCAGGATACGCAGTATTTT
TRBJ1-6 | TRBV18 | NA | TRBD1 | CASSPDRGNSPLHF | TGTGCCAGCTCACCAGACAGGGGAAATTCACCCCTCCACTTT
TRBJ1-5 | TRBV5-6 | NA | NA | CASSWSGTQPQHF | TGTGCCAGCAGCTGGAGCGGGACTCAGCCCCAGCATTTT
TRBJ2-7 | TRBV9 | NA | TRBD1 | CASSRRQGAWEQYF | TGTGCCAGCAGCCGAAGACAGGGGGCATGGGAGCAGTACTTC
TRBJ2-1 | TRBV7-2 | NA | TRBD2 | CASSSGLAGPSAYYNEQFF | TGTGCCAGCAGCTCGGGACTAGCGGGGCCGTCCGCGTACTACAATGAGCAGTTCTTC
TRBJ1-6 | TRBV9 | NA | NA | CASGTYNSPLHF | TGTGCCAGCGGTACTTATAATTCACCCCTCCACTTT
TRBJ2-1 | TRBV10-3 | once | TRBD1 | CAISTGTGGLRNEQFF | TGTGCCATCAGTACCGGGACAGGGGGTCTTAGGAATGAGCAGTTCTTC
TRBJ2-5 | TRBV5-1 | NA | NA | CASSLGYSSGVEETQYF | TGCGCCAGCAGCTTGGGTTATTCGTCGGGGGTCGAAGAGACCCAGTACTTC
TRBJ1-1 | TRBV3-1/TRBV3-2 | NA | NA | CASSQLGAQGTEAFF | TGTGCCAGCAGCCAACTGGGGGCGCAGGGCACTGAAGCTTTCTTT
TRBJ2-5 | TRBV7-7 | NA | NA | CASSLGASQETQYF | TGTGCTAGCAGCTTAGGGGCCTCCCAAGAGACCCAGTACTTC
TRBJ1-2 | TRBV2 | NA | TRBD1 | CASSLGQGTYTF | TGTGCCAGCAGTCTGGGACAGGGGACCTACACCTTC
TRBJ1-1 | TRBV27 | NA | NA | CASSLSPGMNTEAFF | TGTGCCAGCAGTTTATCACCAGGCATGAACACTGAAGCTTTCTTT
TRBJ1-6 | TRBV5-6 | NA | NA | CASSLGTGYNSPLHF | TGTGCCAGCAGCTTGGGTACAGGATATAATTCACCCCTCCACTTT
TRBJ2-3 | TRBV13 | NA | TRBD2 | CASSLTSGGYTDTQYF | TGTGCCAGCAGCTTGACTAGCGGGGGTTACACAGATACGCAGTATTTT
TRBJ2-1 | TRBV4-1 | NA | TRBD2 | CASSPDSGGADEQFF | TGCGCCAGCTCGCCAGATAGCGGGGGGGCCGATGAGCAGTTCTTC
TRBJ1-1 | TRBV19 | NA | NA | CASSPPDKGTLGTEAFF | TGTGCCAGTAGTCCGCCGGACAAGGGCACGCTTGGCACTGAAGCTTTCTTT
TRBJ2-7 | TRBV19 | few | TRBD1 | CASSMGRQGIHEQYF | TGTGCCAGTAGTATGGGACGACAGGGGATCCACGAGCAGTACTTC
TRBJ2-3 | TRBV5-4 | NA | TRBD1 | CASSPQGAPLDTQYF | TGTGCCAGCAGCCCACAGGGGGCGCCCCTAGATACGCAGTATTTT
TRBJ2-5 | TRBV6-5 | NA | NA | CASSSHPGVPSYF | TGTGCCAGCAGTTCCCATCCGGGAGTTCCCTCATACTTC
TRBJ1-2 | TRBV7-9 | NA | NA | CASSLGGGRNYGYTF | TGTGCCAGCAGCTTAGGAGGGGGTAGAAACTATGGCTACACCTTC
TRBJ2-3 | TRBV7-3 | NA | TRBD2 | CASSATSGGVQVTDTQYF | TGTGCCAGCAGCGCGACTAGCGGGGGGGTTCAGGTCACAGATACGCAGTATTTT
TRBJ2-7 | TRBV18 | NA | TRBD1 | CASSPRDRGFYEQYF | TGTGCCAGCTCACCACGGGACAGGGGTTTCTACGAGCAGTACTTC
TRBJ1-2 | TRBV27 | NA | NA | CASSFANLNYGYTF | TGTGCCAGCAGTTTCGCTAATCTCAACTATGGCTACACCTTC
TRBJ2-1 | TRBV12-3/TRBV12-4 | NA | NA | CASHRDNEQFF | TGTGCCAGCCACAGAGACAATGAGCAGTTCTTC
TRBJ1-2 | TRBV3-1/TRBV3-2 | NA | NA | CASSQGGFDYGYTF | TGTGCCAGCAGCCAAGGAGGGTTCGACTATGGCTACACCTTC
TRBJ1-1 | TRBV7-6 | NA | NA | CASSLPGVNTEAFF | TGTGCCAGCAGCTTACCGGGGGTGAACACTGAAGCTTTCTTT